Listed here are 5 T cell receptor beta chains from one sample, sequenced in a study of blood T cell repertoires in COVID-19. Method: immunoSEQ multiplex PCR; TCRdb's copy keeps in-frame clones and lacks some. This sample has 260,000 or so clones, with more than 70% found just once. Sequencing used peripheral blood. These receptor sequences come from an elderly man with acute or convalescent COVID-19.

The rearrangement joins TRBV19 to TRBJ1-1; possibly TRBD1 for D (6 bases). The germline gives CDR1 LNHDA, CDR2 SQIVND (reference sequence). The CDR3 contains 14 residues. V was cut by 3 bases and J by 1 base, with 9 bases left in between. CDR3: CASSITGTNTEAFF. The CDR3, as DNA: TGTGCCAGTAGTATTACAGGGACGAACACTGAAGCTTTCTTT.

The chain uses TRBV7-9 and TRBJ1-1; no reliable D call. V lost 2 bases to trimming and J lost 2 bases, with 6 bases between them. There are 13 residues in the CDR3. Germline-derived CDR1 and CDR2 are SEHNR and FQNEAQ (reference sequence). The CDR3 protein is CASSLQFNTEAFF. Here the CDR3 DNA reads TGTGCCAGCAGCTTACAGTTCAACACTGAAGCTTTCTTT.

This clone was picked up a small number of times. The rearrangement joins TRBV28 to TRBJ1-5; D is uncertain. Trimming removed 3 bases at V and 2 bases at J, with 11 bases between. The germline V gene has CDR1 MDHEN and CDR2 SYDVKM. This CDR3 has 15 residues. The CDR3 protein is CASSFTLGGNQPQHF. The CDR3 DNA reads TGTGCCAGCAGTTTCACATTGGGAGGCAATCAGCCCCAGCATTTT. The whole variable domain, remainder taken from reference TRBV28 and TRBJ1-5, is DVKVTQSSRYLVKRTGEKVFLECVQDMDHENMFWYRQDPGLGLRLIYFSYDVKMKEKGDIPEGYSVSREKKERFSLILESASTNQTSMYLCASSFTLGGNQPQHFGDGTRLSIL.

The genes are TRBV9 and TRBJ2-7, with 7 bases identical to TRBD1. The V gene's germline CDR1 is SGDLS and CDR2 YYNGEE. With 0 bases clipped from V and 3 bases from J, the junction kept 6 bases outside the gene matches. This CDR3 contains 15 residues. The CDR3 is CASSVGQGPLYEQYF. The DNA for the CDR3 is TGTGCCAGCAGCGTAGGACAGGGTCCACTCTACGAGCAGTACTTC.

The chain joins TRBV5-1 to TRBJ1-4; D is uncertain. The CDR3 length is 15 residues. V lost 0 bases, J lost 5 bases, and 11 bases lay in between. The V gene's germline CDR1 is SGHRS and CDR2 YFSETQ. The CDR3 region is CASSLEGRENEKLFF. In DNA form, the CDR3 reads TGCGCCAGCAGCTTGGAAGGAAGGGAGAATGAAAAACTGTTTTTT.